These 26 T cell receptor beta chains were sequenced from one sample in a study of lymphopenia after photon versus proton radiotherapy. The method was immunoSEQ multiplex PCR; TCRdb's version includes in-frame clones alone and lacks a portion of them. The sample yields about 62,000 clones, roughly 87% seen once. The material was peripheral blood, obtained from a patient treated with proton-based radiotherapy. Every receptor here comes from a man at least 80 years old with esophageal cancer.

The chain couples TRBV5-1 to TRBJ1-4; 11 nucleotides match TRBD1. Germline V gives CDR1 SGHRS, CDR2 YFSETQ. J lost 7 bases, V lost 6 bases, and 8 bases had no gene match. CDR3 length equals 15 residues. The CDR3 is CASTLLGTGGEKLFF. The CDR3 region has the DNA TGCGCCAGCACCCTTCTGGGGACAGGGGGTGAAAAACTGTTTTTT.

The genes are TRBV5-4 and TRBJ1-2; D call uncertain. Trimming took off 0 bases at V and 4 bases at J, with 10 bases between the two ends. The CDR3 covers 14 residues. The germline V gene encodes CDR1 SGHNT and CDR2 YYREEE (reference sequence). CDR3 DNA sequence: TGTGCCAGCAGCTTGGTTGGGGAGAGCTATGGCTACACCTTC. This translates into CASSLVGESYGYTF.

The V call is TRBV7-2, the J call TRBJ2-4; D gene unclear. Germline CDR1 and CDR2: SGHTA and FQGNSA. The length of the CDR3 is 14 residues. V lost 2 bases to trimming and J lost 8 bases, with 13 bases between them. CDR3 nucleotides: TGTGCCAGCAGCTTAAGTGGGCGGATCTACATTCAGTACTTC. This gives the protein CASSLSGRIYIQYF.

The rearrangement uses TRBV5-1 and TRBJ1-1; D unclear. The germline V gene has CDR1 SGHRS and CDR2 YFSETQ. There are 14 residues in the CDR3. Trimming pared 0 bases from V and 5 bases from J, leaving 11 bases between. The CDR3, as DNA: TGCGCCAGCAGCTTGGGGCGGGGATTGACTGAAGCTTTCTTT. It encodes CASSLGRGLTEAFF.

The CDR3 spells CARRTETRWGGGNTIYF. The CDR3 DNA follows: TGTGCCAGGCGGACCGAGACCAGGTGGGGAGGGGGAAACACCATATATTTT. The rearrangement uses TRBV6-4 and TRBJ1-3; D unclear. CDR3 length: 17 residues. CDR1 MRHNA and CDR2 SNTAGT come from the germline V gene. V shed 9 bases and J shed 4 bases, with 25 bases lying between them.

This rearrangement joins TRBV7-2 to TRBJ1-2; 9 nucleotides line up with TRBD1. V trimming: 5 bases; J trimming: 7 bases; junction bases outside the gene matches: 14. CDR3 size: 16 residues. CDR1 and CDR2 (germline): SGHTA, FQGNSA. CDR3 loop: CASSPSGTGWLGGYTF. Here the CDR3 DNA reads TGTGCCAGCAGCCCCTCCGGGACAGGGTGGTTGGGTGGCTACACCTTC.

This rearrangement joins TRBV5-4 to TRBJ1-2, with D uncertain. Trimming took off 0 bases at V and 2 bases at J, with 11 bases between the two ends. This CDR3 spans 15 amino acids. CDR1 SGHNT and CDR2 YYREEE come from the germline V gene (reference sequence). The CDR3 spells CASSLDGRQNYGYTF. CDR3 sequence (DNA): TGTGCCAGCAGCTTGGATGGGCGACAAAACTATGGCTACACCTTC. The variable domain in full, with the rest retrieved from reference TRBV5-4 and TRBJ1-2, is ETGVTQSPTHLIKTRGQQVTLRCSSQSGHNTVSWYQQALGQGPQFIFQYYREEENGRGNFPPRFSGLQFPNYSSELNVNALELDDSALYLCASSLDGRQNYGYTFGSGTRLTVV.

V usage is TRBV11-3 and J usage is TRBJ2-5, with no clear D. Trimming left V 1 base short and J 9 bases short, with 18 bases between. Germline V gives CDR1 SGHNT, CDR2 YENEEA. CDR3 size: 15 residues. CDR3 loop: CASSLGGGTLGSQYF. CDR3 coding DNA: TGTGCCAGCAGCTTAGGCGGTGGCACCCTAGGATCCCAGTACTTC.

This chain uses TRBV5-4 with TRBJ1-2, with D tentatively TRBD1 (5 bases). Trimming took 4 bases from V and 7 from J, leaving 20 bases between them. Germline V gene sequence: CDR1 SGHNT, CDR2 YYREEE (reference sequence). This CDR3 spans 15 amino acids. CDR3 sequence reads: CASSPAGGREFGYTF. The CDR3 nucleotides are TGTGCCAGCAGCCCGGCGGGGGGAAGGGAATTTGGCTACACCTTC.

The table lists this clone with a few counts. The chain recombines TRBV18 with TRBJ2-7; D is possibly TRBD2 (6 bases). The germline CDR1 and CDR2 sequences are KGHSH and LQKENI. Trimming shortened V by 2 bases and J by 6 bases, and 17 bases separated the two germline ends. The CDR3 loop spans 15 amino acids. Here the CDR3 reads CASSPSTGELSEQYF. The CDR3, as DNA: TGTGCCAGCTCACCATCAACGGGAGAGTTAAGCGAGCAGTACTTC.

This chain links TRBV19 with TRBJ2-4, with D tentatively TRBD2 (6 bases). V shed 0 bases and J shed 5 bases, with 17 bases lying between them. Germline loops: CDR1 LNHDA, CDR2 SQIVND (reference sequence). The CDR3 is 17 amino acids. CDR3 DNA: TGTGCCAGTAGTATAGATGAGGTGGGGGGATTCCAAAACATTCAGTACTTC. Its translation is CASSIDEVGGFQNIQYF.

This chain links TRBV5-4 with TRBJ1-5; 10 bases map to TRBD1. Trimming took 4 bases from V and 2 from J; bases not matched to a gene: 3. The CDR3 contains 15 residues. CDR1 is SGHNT and CDR2 is YYREEE in the germline V gene (reference sequence). The CDR3 sequence: CASSPGTGGNQPQHF. The DNA of the CDR3 is TGTGCCAGCAGCCCAGGGACAGGGGGCAATCAGCCCCAGCATTTT.

The rearrangement links TRBV2 to TRBJ2-1; D is ambiguous. Germline V lookup: CDR1 SNHLY, CDR2 FYNNEI. V lost 5 bases and J 9 bases, leaving 17 bases between the germline ends. This CDR3 is built from 14 residues. The CDR3 bases are TGTGCCAGCAGTCAGGCCCGAGACGCGAGTGAGCAGTTCTTC. Amino acid sequence: CASSQARDASEQFF.

This chain joins TRBV12-2 and TRBJ2-3; the table's D call, TRBD2, was not checked against the DNA. TRBV12-2 has pseudogene status. This CDR3 comprises 17 residues. CDR3 in DNA: TGTGCAAGTCGCAGAATCCCACTAGCGGGGGACACAGATACGCAGTATTTT. This codes for CASRRIPLAGDTDTQYF.

The chain is built from TRBV18 and TRBJ2-7, with TRBD2 matching 9 bases. This CDR3 comprises 14 residues. Germline V CDR1 and CDR2: KGHSH, LQKENI. Unmatched junction bases numbered 8, after V lost 6 bases and J lost 5 bases. CDR3 in amino acids: CASSPGTSRDEQYF. The DNA of the CDR3 is TGTGCCAGCTCCCCCGGGACTAGCCGGGACGAGCAGTACTTC.

The V gene is TRBV29-1, the J gene TRBJ2-5; 10 bases map to TRBD1. This CDR3 spans 15 amino acids. Germline V gene lookup returns CDR1 SQVTM and CDR2 ANQGSEA. After removal of 4 bases from V and 1 base from J, the junction contained 6 bases not matched to a gene. The CDR3 spells CSVGGGTGVQETQYF. DNA of the CDR3: TGCAGCGTTGGAGGGGGGACAGGGGTCCAAGAGACCCAGTACTTC. Using reference TRBV29-1 and TRBJ2-5 for the parts outside the CDR3, the full variable domain is SAVISQKPSRDICQRGTSLTIQCQVDSQVTMMFWYRQQPGQSLTLIATANQGSEATYESGFVIDKFPISRPNLTFSTLTVSNMSPEDSSIYLCSVGGGTGVQETQYFGPGTRLLVL.

The rearrangement joins TRBV29-1 to TRBJ2-1, with D possibly matching TRBD2 (6 bases). The CDR3 spans 13 residues. Germline lookup yields CDR1 SQVTM and CDR2 ANQGSEA. V lost 6 bases and J lost 3, with 12 bases in between. CDR3 residues: CSVWGENYNEQFF. CDR3 nucleotide sequence: TGCAGCGTCTGGGGGGAGAACTACAATGAGCAGTTCTTC.

The V gene is TRBV18, the J gene TRBJ2-1; D remains ambiguous. Trimming shortened V by 4 bases and J by 7 bases, and 8 bases separated the two germline ends. Per germline, CDR1 KGHSH and CDR2 LQKENI. This CDR3 region has 12 residues. The CDR3 is CASSLRGNEQFF. CDR3 sequence (DNA): TGTGCCAGCTCACTCCGTGGGAATGAGCAGTTCTTC.

This clone appeared once. The chain links TRBV30 to TRBJ2-7; 7 nucleotides align to TRBD1. Germline trimming cut 5 bases from V and 2 bases from J; bases unmatched to any gene: 9. This CDR3 region has 14 residues. Germline loops: CDR1 GTSNPN, CDR2 SVGIG (reference sequence). CDR3 DNA sequence: TGTGCCTGGGAACAGGGGAGTCCTCCCTACGAGCAGTACTTC. Translating it yields CAWEQGSPPYEQYF.

The chain employs TRBV9 and TRBJ2-7; 8 nucleotides line up with TRBD2. Trimming at V came to 4 bases and at J to 0 bases, leaving 3 bases not matched to a gene. Per the germline V gene, CDR1 is SGDLS and CDR2 is YYNGEE. The CDR3 totals 14 residues. The CDR3 DNA follows: TGTGCCAGCAGCTTCACTAGCGGCTCCTACGAGCAGTACTTC. Protein sequence: CASSFTSGSYEQYF. The full variable domain, its missing parts supplied by reference TRBV9 and TRBJ2-7, is DSGVTQTPKHLITATGQRVTLRCSPRSGDLSVYWYQQSLDQGLQFLIQYYNGEERAKGNILERFSAQQFPDLHSELNLSSLELGDSALYFCASSFTSGSYEQYFGPGTRLTVT.

This clone was observed a few times. The V and J genes are TRBV19 and TRBJ2-2, with TRBD1 as a possible D gene (6 bases). Deletions cut 4 bases from V and 2 bases from J, with 11 bases between. Germline V gene sequence: CDR1 LNHDA, CDR2 SQIVND (reference sequence). CDR3 length: 15 amino acids. CDR3 sequence reads: CASSREDSNTGELFF. The CDR3 DNA sequence: TGTGCCAGTAGTAGAGAGGACAGTAACACCGGGGAGCTGTTTTTT.

The chain combines TRBV9 with TRBJ2-1, with 14 positions matching TRBD2. Germline V gives CDR1 SGDLS, CDR2 YYNGEE. Losses at the gene ends were 5 bases for V and 9 bases for J; bases not matched to a gene: 10. The CDR3 runs 16 residues. This chain's CDR3 is CASRERLAGGPGEQFF. CDR3 nucleotide sequence: TGTGCCAGCAGAGAAAGACTAGCGGGAGGGCCGGGTGAGCAGTTCTTC.

This sequence joins TRBV4-3 and TRBJ2-2; 13 bases agree with TRBD2. From germline, CDR1 is LGHNA and CDR2 YSLEER. The CDR3 consists of 17 residues. V shed 4 bases and J 7 bases; nucleotides not matched to a gene: 9. The chain's CDR3 is CASSPSGLAGVGGELFF. The CDR3 bases are TGCGCCAGCAGCCCTAGCGGACTAGCGGGAGTGGGCGGGGAGCTGTTTTTT.

This chain joins TRBV19 and TRBJ1-4; D possibly corresponds to TRBD1 (5 bases). The CDR3 has 20 amino acids. The V gene lost 8 bases and the J gene lost 1 base, with 29 bases spanning the gap. Germline loops: CDR1 LNHDA, CDR2 SQIVND (reference sequence). CDR3 protein: CASSFGSGISMGITNEKLFF. CDR3 coding DNA: TGTGCCAGTTCGTTCGGATCAGGGATTAGTATGGGTATAACTAATGAAAAACTGTTTTTT.

The chain has TRBV9 and TRBJ1-1; D is undetermined. V was cut by 0 bases and J by 1 base, with 4 bases left in between. CDR1 is SGDLS and CDR2 is YYNGEE in the germline V gene. There are 13 residues in the CDR3. The CDR3 sequence is CASSVAKNTEAFF. DNA of the CDR3: TGTGCCAGCAGCGTAGCTAAGAACACTGAAGCTTTCTTT.

This chain's CDR3 is CASGGRGAFF. The CDR3 region has the DNA TGTGCCAGCGGCGGACGGGGAGCTTTCTTT. The chain uses TRBV11-2 and TRBJ1-1, with no clear D. CDR1 SGHAT and CDR2 FQNNGV come from the germline V gene. The CDR3 consists of 10 residues. V dropped 8 bases and J dropped 10 bases, with 11 bases sitting between them.